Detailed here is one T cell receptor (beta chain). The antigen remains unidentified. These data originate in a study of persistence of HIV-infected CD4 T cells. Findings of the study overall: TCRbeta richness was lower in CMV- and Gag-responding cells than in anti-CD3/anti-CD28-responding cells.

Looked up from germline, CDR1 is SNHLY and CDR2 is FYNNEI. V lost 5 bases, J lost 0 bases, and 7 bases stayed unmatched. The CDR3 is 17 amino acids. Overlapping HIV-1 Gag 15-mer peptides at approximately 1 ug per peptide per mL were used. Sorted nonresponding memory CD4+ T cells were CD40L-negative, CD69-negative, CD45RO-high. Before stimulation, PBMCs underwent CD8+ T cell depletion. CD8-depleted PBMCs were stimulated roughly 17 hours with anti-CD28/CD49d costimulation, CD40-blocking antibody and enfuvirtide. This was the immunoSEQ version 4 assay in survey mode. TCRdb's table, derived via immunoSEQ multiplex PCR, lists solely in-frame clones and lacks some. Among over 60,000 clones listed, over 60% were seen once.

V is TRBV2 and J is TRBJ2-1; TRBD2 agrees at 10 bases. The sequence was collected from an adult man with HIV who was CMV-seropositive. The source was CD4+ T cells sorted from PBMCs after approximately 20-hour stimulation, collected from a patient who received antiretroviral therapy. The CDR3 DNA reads TGTGCCAGCAGTTTCTTAGCGGGGGGCTTCTCCTACAATGAGCAGTTCTTC. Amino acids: CASSFLAGGFSYNEQFF.